This TCR beta chain was recovered during a study of T cells after yellow fever vaccination. Overall study: The fractions with low cell numbers were processed using SMART-Seq v4 Ultra Low Input.

Trimming took off 3 bases at V and 0 bases at J, with 6 bases between the two ends. Germline CDR1 and CDR2: DFQATT and SNEGSKA (reference sequence). The CDR3 length is 13 residues. Regarding the study as a whole: Post-booster repertoires contained most primary-vaccination clones again (roughly 96% CD4, approximately 86% CD8). Only a small proportion of the clonotypes turned up in both the CD4 and the CD8 compartments, likely arising from convergent recombination.

Generation of TCR cDNA used 5'RACE template switching (which added a universal primer site and UMIs). TCRdb re-called the 5' RACE reads with MiXCR, one entry per CDR3 protein. The sample records 300,000 or so distinct CDR3 sequences, roughly 8.3% being singletons. Note on this clonotype: No antigen is known for it.

Sample: PBMCs, taken roughly seven weeks after the first yellow fever vaccination. The V and J genes are TRBV20-1 and TRBJ2-1, with unresolved D. The TCR comes from a man aged 18 to 30 who received the YFV17D yellow fever vaccine. The DNA of the CDR3 is TGCAGTGCTAGCGGTCACTCCTACAATGAGCAGTTCTTC. Residues: CSASGHSYNEQFF.